The following is a TCR beta chain sequence with its context. What it recognizes is unknown. The same CDR3 also results from other DNA sequences found in this sample. Clones were read by immunoSEQ multiplex PCR, and TCRdb kept only the in-frame ones, dropping some. In the table there are 2 million to 2.5 million clones, 90% to 97% of which are singletons. The data originate from a study of shared clonotypes between healthy human individuals. Whole-study context: For every donor, three CD4 naive, three CD4 memory, two CD8 naive and one CD8 memory plates were used. General observations from the study: Naive subsets typically showed greater estimated richness than memory subsets.

The CDR3 is 16 residues long. In germline, CDR1 is SGHTA, CDR2 FQGNSA. V shed 0 bases, J shed 1 base, and the junction held 0 bases outside the gene matches. The sequence derives from a man aged 18 to 30 in good health. This chain links TRBV7-2 with TRBJ2-3, with 11 bases matching TRBD2. The sample consisted of naive CD4+ T cells sorted from blood. Subset noted: CD45RA+ positively selected. The DNA for the CDR3 is TGTGCCAGCAGCTTAGCACTAGCGGGGGGCACAGATACGCAGTATTTT. This gives the protein CASSLALAGGTDTQYF.